Presented here are 18 T cell receptor beta chains from one specimen sequenced in a study of blood T cell repertoires in COVID-19 (TCRdb year 2020). Receptor amplification or capture employed the immunoSEQ multiplex PCR assay. Entries here come from immuneACCESS through TCRdb and include only in-frame sequences with V and J called. Some clones fail to appear in such tables; in the studies checked, an unresolved V gene covers under half of the shortfall, and the cause of the remainder is unknown. The sample data list over 200,000 clones, and about 89% of these were observed just once. Approximately 1.3% of the sample goes to the ten largest clones. The material sequenced was PBMCs or T cells enriched from blood (not recorded which). The receptors originated from a human donor in a cohort exposed to, infected with or recovered from COVID-19 (not recorded which). The donor label of this sample is uncertain.

The J gene is TRBJ2-7, the V gene TRBV2, with a weak D call TRBD1 (7 bases). Germline CDR1 SNHLY, CDR2 FYNNEI. The length of the CDR3 is 14 residues. Trimming cost V 2 bases and J 2 bases, with 10 bases left between them. CDR3 sequence: CASSEQGEAYEQYF. The CDR3 nucleotides read TGTGCCAGCAGTGAACAGGGGGAGGCCTACGAGCAGTACTTC.

This chain joins TRBV19 and TRBJ2-2; 7 positions match TRBD2. Germline CDR1 is LNHDA and CDR2 is SQIVND (reference sequence). The length of the CDR3 is 15 residues. V lost 10 bases and J lost 1; bases outside the gene matches: 9. CDR3 sequence (DNA): TGTGCCACCTTGGGGGGGGACCAGAACACCGGGGAGCTGTTTTTT. This translates into CATLGGDQNTGELFF.

This chain uses TRBV24-1 with TRBJ1-4; TRBD1 might be the D (5 bases). CDR3 size: 15 residues. CDR1 is KGHDR, CDR2 SFDVKD, per germline. V gave up 7 bases and J gave up 4 bases, with 15 bases separating them. The CDR3 bases are TGTGCCACCAGCTTCCGGGGGGACCTTAATGAAAAACTGTTTTTT. Protein: CATSFRGDLNEKLFF.

This clone has just one count. The J gene is TRBJ1-2, the V gene TRBV18; D perhaps matches TRBD1 (6 bases). Per the germline V gene, CDR1 is KGHSH and CDR2 is LQKENI. The V gene lost 2 bases and the J gene lost 5 bases, with 15 bases spanning the gap. This CDR3 comprises 15 residues. The CDR3 protein is CASSPSAQGSYGYTF. The CDR3 DNA reads TGTGCCAGCTCACCATCGGCACAGGGTAGTTATGGCTACACCTTC.

The chain links TRBV3-1 (or the pseudogene TRBV3-2) to TRBJ1-1; 7 bases line up with TRBD1. This CDR3 region has 15 residues. Germline values: CDR1 LGHDT, CDR2 YNNKEL (reference sequence). The V gene end was trimmed by 2 bases and the J gene end by 1 base; junction bases not matched to a gene: 4. Here the CDR3 reads CASSQPGQTNTEAFF. CDR3 in DNA: TGTGCCAGCAGCCAACCGGGACAGACGAACACTGAAGCTTTCTTT.

The rearrangement joins TRBV4-1 to TRBJ1-4; no firm D call. The CDR3 is 12 residues long. Looked up from germline, CDR1 is MGHRA and CDR2 is YSYEKL. V was shortened by 1 base and J by 12 bases, with 9 bases between the two germline ends. The CDR3 DNA sequence: TGCGCCAGCAGCCAAGCCCGAACTGAACTGTTTTTT. Translation: CASSQARTELFF.

This clone was detected once. The same CDR3 arises from other DNA sequences in this sample as well. The gene calls are TRBV9 and TRBJ2-1, with 10 bases identical to TRBD2. The J segment lost 2 bases and the V segment lost 0 bases, leaving 5 bases of the junction unmatched. The CDR3 runs to 17 residues. CDR1 and CDR2 from the germline V gene are SGDLS and YYNGEE. The CDR3 here is CASSVVASGGAYNEQFF. The CDR3 DNA is TGTGCCAGCAGCGTAGTAGCTAGCGGGGGTGCCTACAATGAGCAGTTCTTC.

The gene calls are TRBV7-8 and TRBJ2-2; 7 nucleotides align to TRBD2. CDR3 length: 16 residues. V trimming: 3 bases; J trimming: 2 bases; junction bases outside the gene matches: 6. Germline CDR1 is SGHVS and CDR2 is FQNEAQ. CDR3: CASSLLERGNTGELFF. The CDR3 DNA follows: TGTGCCAGCAGCTTGCTCGAGCGGGGAAACACCGGGGAGCTGTTTTTT.

This chain uses TRBV19 with TRBJ2-5, with D possibly being TRBD1 (6 bases). Germline lookup yields CDR1 LNHDA and CDR2 SQIVND (reference sequence). Trimming took 6 bases from V and 5 from J, leaving 10 bases between them. The CDR3 has 12 residues. The CDR3 loop reads CASSGQGETQYF. For the CDR3, the DNA is TGTGCCAGTAGCGGGCAGGGGGAGACCCAGTACTTC. The full variable domain, in which reference TRBV19 and TRBJ2-5 provide the parts outside the CDR3, is DGGITQSPKYLFRKEGQNVTLSCEQNLNHDAMYWYRQDPGQGLRLIYYSQIVNDFQKGDIAEGYSVSREKKESFPLTVTSAQKNPTAFYLCASSGQGETQYFGPGTRLLVL.

This chain joins TRBV19 and TRBJ1-2; 8 positions match TRBD1. After removal of 8 bases from V and 8 bases from J, the junction contained 13 bases not matched to a gene. CDR1 LNHDA and CDR2 SQIVND come from the germline V gene (reference sequence). This CDR3 has 14 residues. The CDR3 nucleotides read TGTGCCAGTCTTCGACAGGGGCCTTTTAAAGGCTACACCTTC. Translated, it gives CASLRQGPFKGYTF.

The chain recombines TRBV10-1 with TRBJ1-1, with 9 nucleotides matching TRBD1. With 0 bases clipped from V and 10 bases from J, the junction kept 3 bases outside the gene matches. Looked up from germline, CDR1 is WNHNN and CDR2 is SYGVQD (reference sequence). The CDR3 is 13 amino acids. CDR3 residues: CASSESGTGRAFF. CDR3 bases: TGCGCCAGCAGTGAGTCAGGGACAGGGAGAGCTTTCTTT.

This clone was observed a few times. J is TRBJ1-2 and V is TRBV18; maybe TRBD1 (6 bases). The ends were cut back, 2 bases at V and 3 bases at J, with 10 bases in the middle. The CDR3 extends over 14 amino acids. CDR1 and CDR2 (germline): KGHSH, LQKENI. The CDR3 loop is CASSPDRPYYGYTF. The CDR3 nucleotides are TGTGCCAGCTCACCAGACAGGCCTTACTATGGCTACACCTTC.

This chain connects TRBV3-1 (or the pseudogene TRBV3-2) to TRBJ2-4, with a possible D match to TRBD1 (5 bases). The CDR3 runs 16 residues. Trimming removed 4 bases from V and 8 bases from J, with 21 bases in between. The germline gives CDR1 LGHDT, CDR2 YNNKEL (reference sequence). The CDR3 sequence is CASSPRPPPLGHIQYF. The CDR3 DNA sequence: TGTGCCAGCAGCCCCCGTCCCCCGCCCCTGGGGCACATTCAGTACTTC.

This sequence joins TRBV21-1 and TRBJ1-1; the table's D gene call, TRBD1, was not cross checked with the DNA. TRBV21-1 corresponds to a pseudogene. This CDR3 spans 15 amino acids. The CDR3 loop is CASSKAEGTDTEAFF. As DNA, the CDR3 is TGTGCCAGCAGCAAAGCGGAAGGGACAGACACTGAAGCTTTCTTT.

V is TRBV5-1 and J is TRBJ2-1, with 8 positions matching TRBD1. The CDR3 loop spans 13 amino acids. V dropped 5 bases and J dropped 9; count of bases not matched to a gene: 7. Germline V gene lookup returns CDR1 SGHRS and CDR2 YFSETQ. Here the CDR3 reads CASRPGTGGEQFF. CDR3 coding DNA: TGCGCCAGCAGGCCCGGGACAGGCGGTGAGCAGTTCTTC.

This clone was observed once. The rearrangement joins TRBV2 to TRBJ2-4; no reliable D call. The V end lost 0 bases, the J end lost 7 bases, and 4 bases lay between the germline ends. This CDR3 has 12 residues. The V gene's germline CDR1 is SNHLY and CDR2 FYNNEI. For the CDR3, the DNA is TGTGCCAGCAGTGAAGCCTTGAACATTCAGTACTTC. This encodes CASSEALNIQYF. Full variable domain (remainder filled in from reference TRBV2 and TRBJ2-4): EPEVTQTPSHQVTQMGQEVILRCVPISNHLYFYWYRQILGQKVEFLVSFYNNEISEKSEIFDDQFSVERPDGSNFTLKIRSTKLEDSAMYFCASSEALNIQYFGAGTRLSVL.

The chain couples TRBV5-1 to TRBJ1-6; D perhaps matches TRBD1 (5 bases). The germline V gene encodes CDR1 SGHRS and CDR2 YFSETQ. The CDR3 totals 16 residues. Trimming cost V 0 bases and J 7 bases, with 14 bases left between them. CDR3: CASSLGQGGRNSPLHF. The DNA of the CDR3 is TGCGCCAGCAGCTTGGGGCAGGGCGGTAGGAATTCACCCCTCCACTTT.

Here the CDR3 reads CASSAGGWQFF. Here the CDR3 DNA reads TGCGCCAGCAGTGCGGGGGGTTGGCAGTTCTTC. This chain joins TRBV10-1 and TRBJ2-1; 7 bases fit TRBD2. This CDR3 spans 11 amino acids. CDR1 WNHNN and CDR2 SYGVQD come from the germline V gene (reference sequence). Trimming at V came to 4 bases and at J to 12 bases, leaving 3 bases not matched to a gene.